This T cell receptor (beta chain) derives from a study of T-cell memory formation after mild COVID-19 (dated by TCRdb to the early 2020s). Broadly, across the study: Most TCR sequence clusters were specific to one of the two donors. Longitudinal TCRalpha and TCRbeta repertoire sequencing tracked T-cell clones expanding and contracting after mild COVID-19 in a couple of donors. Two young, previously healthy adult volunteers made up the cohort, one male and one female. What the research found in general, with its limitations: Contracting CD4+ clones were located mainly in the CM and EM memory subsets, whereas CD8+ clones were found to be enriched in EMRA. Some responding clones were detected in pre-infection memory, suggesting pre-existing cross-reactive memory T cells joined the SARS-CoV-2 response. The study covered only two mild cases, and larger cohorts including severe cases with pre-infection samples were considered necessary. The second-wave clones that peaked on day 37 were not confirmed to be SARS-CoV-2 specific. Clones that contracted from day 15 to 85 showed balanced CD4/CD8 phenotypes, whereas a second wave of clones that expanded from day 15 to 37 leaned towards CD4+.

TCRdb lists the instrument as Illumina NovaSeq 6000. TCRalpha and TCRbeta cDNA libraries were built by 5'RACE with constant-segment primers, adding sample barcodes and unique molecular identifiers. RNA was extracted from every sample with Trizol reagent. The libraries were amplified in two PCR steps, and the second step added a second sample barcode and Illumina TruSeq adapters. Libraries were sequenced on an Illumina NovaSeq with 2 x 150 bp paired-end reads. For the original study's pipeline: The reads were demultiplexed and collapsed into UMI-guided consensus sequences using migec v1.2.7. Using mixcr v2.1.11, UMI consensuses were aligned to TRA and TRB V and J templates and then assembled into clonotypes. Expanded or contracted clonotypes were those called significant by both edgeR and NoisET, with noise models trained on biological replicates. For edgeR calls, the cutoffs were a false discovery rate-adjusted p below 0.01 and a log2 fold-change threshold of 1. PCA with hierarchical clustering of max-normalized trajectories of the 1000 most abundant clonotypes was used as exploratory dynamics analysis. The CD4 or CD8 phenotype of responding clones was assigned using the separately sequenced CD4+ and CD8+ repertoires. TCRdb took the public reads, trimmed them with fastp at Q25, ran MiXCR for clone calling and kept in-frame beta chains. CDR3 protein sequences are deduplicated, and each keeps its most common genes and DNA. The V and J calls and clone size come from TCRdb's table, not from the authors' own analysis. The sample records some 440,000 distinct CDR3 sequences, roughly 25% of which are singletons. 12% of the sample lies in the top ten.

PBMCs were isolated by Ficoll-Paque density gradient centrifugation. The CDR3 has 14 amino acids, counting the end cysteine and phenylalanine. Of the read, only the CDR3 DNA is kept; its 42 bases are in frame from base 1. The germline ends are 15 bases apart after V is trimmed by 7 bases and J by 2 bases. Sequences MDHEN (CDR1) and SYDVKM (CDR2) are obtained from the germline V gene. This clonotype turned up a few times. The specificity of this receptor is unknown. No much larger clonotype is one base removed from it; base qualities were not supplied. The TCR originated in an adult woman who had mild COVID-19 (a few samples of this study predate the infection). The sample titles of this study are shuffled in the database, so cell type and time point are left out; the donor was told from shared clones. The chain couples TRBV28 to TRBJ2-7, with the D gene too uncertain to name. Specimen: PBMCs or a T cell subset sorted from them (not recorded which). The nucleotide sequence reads TGTGCCAGCACCTTGGAAGGTAGCCCCTACGAGCAGTACTTC. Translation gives CASTLEGSPYEQYF.